The clone carrying this T cell receptor (beta chain) was counted at least ten times. Its antigen remains unknown. This entry belongs to a study of molecular identifiers for immune sequencing clone quantification. Findings and caveats of the study: More than 97% of effector molecules, versus under 1% of naive-cell molecules, belonged to clones above 20 RNA copies.

Preparation of the bulk TCR libraries relied on previously described methods and listed TCR primers. TCRdb analysed the PCR reads with MiXCR anew, one entry per CDR3 protein. The sample gives hundreds of thousands of distinct CDR3 sequences, roughly 21% of which show up once; roughly 0.83% is in the top ten. Naive CD8 libraries came from about 20,000 to 1,000,000 sorted cells with 10%, 30% or 50% RNA. Isolation of naive CD8 T cells was achieved by sorting on a CD8+CD4-CCR7+CD45RA+ phenotype. The V and J ends lost 2 bases and 0 bases respectively, with 18 bases between them. The CDR3 is 18 amino acids.

This rearrangement joins TRBV23-1 to TRBJ2-3, with D perhaps TRBD1 (6 bases). TRBV23-1 is an ORF; its function is uncertain. The source of this sequence is a human donor in good health. Some libraries in this study had Jurkat cell RNA spiked in. Specimen: naive CD8+ T cells from blood, with Jurkat cell RNA spiked in. The subset is: FACS-sorted CD8+CD4-CCR7+CD45RA+ naive T cells. The CDR3 DNA is TGCGCCAGCAGTCAAATCCGGGACATACTCCATAGCACAGATACGCAGTATTTT. This gives the protein CASSQIRDILHSTDTQYF.